This T cell receptor (beta chain) was retrieved from a study of Ad26.COV2.S vaccination and SARS-CoV-2 variants (dated by TCRdb to 2020 to 2023). About the study as a whole: Donors in the vaccine arm were drawn from COV1001, a multicentre, randomized, double-blind, placebo-controlled phase I-IIa trial testing Ad26.COV2.S in healthy adults. Ad26.COV2.S was given intramuscularly at 5x10^10 or 1x10^11 viral particles, as a single shot or as two shots 56 days apart. Investigators remained blinded to trial group allocation during experiments and outcome assessment. Participants in the trial were split at random into five groups of five each, receiving low-dose or high-dose Ad26.COV2.S once or twice, or else placebo on both occasions. Sequencing of the TCRbeta repertoire served to evaluate the specificity and breadth of SARS-CoV-2-reactive T cell receptors following Ad26.COV2.S vaccination. The TCR-sequenced set comprised around 30 samples: approximately 19 Ad26.COV2.S vaccine recipients, 5 placebo recipients and 8 SARS-CoV-2 convalescent individuals.

Taken with the paper, the label for treatment or condition translates to: 15 to 20 received Ad26.COV2.S at low or high dose, single or two shots; roughly 5 received placebo; per-sample allocation not given. Repertoires of vaccine and placebo recipients were sequenced from samples collected on day 63 after the first injection. Between 29 July and 7 August 2020, Cohort 1b enrolled 25 adults aged 18-55 years at one site in Boston, USA. As a vaccine, Ad26.COV2.S was a replication-incompetent adenovirus type 26 vector that expressed a prefusion-stabilized SARS-CoV-2 spike protein derived from the original Wuhan strain. The immunoSEQ Assay was the method used to sequence TCRbeta CDR3 regions. After extraction, genomic DNA underwent amplification by bias-controlled multiplex PCR, followed by high-throughput sequencing. For the original study's pipeline: To quantify the absolute abundance of each unique TCRbeta CDR3 region, sequences were collapsed and filtered. T cell fraction was estimated by normalizing TCRbeta template counts to usable DNA, with usable DNA measured through amplification of reference genes found in all nucleated cells. Repertoire TCRs were annotated as SARS-CoV-2-specific when V gene, CDR3 amino acid sequence and J gene were exactly matched to a known reactive TCR set. The reference SARS-CoV-2 TCR set was obtained from MIRA and was filtered for enrichment in COVID-19-positive ImmuneCODE repertoires, whereby public or cross-reactive TCRs were removed. Using the MIRA antigens, annotated TCRs were further analysed by specific ORF or by position within an ORF. Breadth was defined as annotated unique rearrangements over total unique productive rearrangements; depth was the summed frequency of those rearrangements. Two-sided Wilcoxon rank-sum tests were applied when comparing TCR breadth between groups. The immuneACCESS repertoire file appears here via TCRdb, limited to in-frame rearrangements. These files lack a portion of the clones; in checked studies, under half of the deficit traces to unresolved V genes, and the cause of the others is not known. V, J and clone size are those of that table, while D and trimming were read from the DNA. Present in this sample are about 430,000 clones, about nine tenths of which were seen just once. More than 9% of the sample is in the top ten clones.

Study-wide findings and limitations: According to the authors, total T cell responses may have been underestimated by the TCR breadth and depth analyses. Non-spike TCR breadth was comparable between vaccine and placebo recipients, consistent with the vaccine containing only spike. Compared with placebo recipients, Ad26.COV2.S recipients showed higher spike-specific TCR breadth (P = 0.0014). After vaccination, substantial breadth of spike-specific CD8+ and CD4+ T cell responses was reported. The study lacked the statistical power to compare responses across vaccine doses or regimens.

Note on this clone: The target of this receptor is not known. No base quality values were provided; no much bigger clone lies one nucleotide off.

V loses 2 bases, J loses 7 bases, and the germline ends lie 15 bases apart. CDR1 and CDR2 are drawn from the germline V gene (reference sequence): MNHNY, SVGAGI. Taken from cysteine to phenylalanine, the CDR3 has 15 residues. Solely the CDR3 DNA is kept, with 45 bases framed from the first base. The sequence came from a person between 18 and 60 years old who received the Ad26.COV2.S COVID-19 vaccine or a placebo. The V and J segments used are TRBV6-6 and TRBJ1-5; the D gene is perhaps TRBD1, on 6 matching bases. The sequencing here drew on peripheral blood, taken in a trial of Ad26.COV2.S vaccine versus placebo. Read as DNA, the sequence is TGTGCCAGCAGTTACGCGGGCCAGGGGATCCAGCCCCAGCATTTT. Its coded protein is CASSYAGQGIQPQHF.